This TCR beta chain derives from a study of response to subunit inactivated influenza vaccine. In TCRdb, the RT-PCR reads were re-called with MiXCR into one record per CDR3 protein. Of 400,000 to 650,000 distinct CDR3 sequences listed, approximately 7.3% are singletons. Points on this clonotype: Its target is unknown.

The ends lost 6 bases at V and 0 bases at J; junction bases unmatched: 2. There are 16 residues in the CDR3. Points from the study as a whole: The authors suggested that few new T cells are recruited per seasonal influenza vaccination.

The sequence came from a man between 50 and 75 years old who received an inactivated influenza vaccine. The rearrangement links TRBV12-3 or TRBV12-4 to TRBJ2-2, with TRBD1 matching 12 bases. The specimen was PBMCs from blood, collected 23 to 25 months after vaccination. CDR3 nucleotide sequence: TGTGCCAGCAGGGGACAGGGGGCGACGAACACCGGGGAGCTGTTTTTT. Its protein product is CASRGQGATNTGELFF.